This TCR beta chain emerged from a study of shared T cell receptors in the human thymus (dated by TCRdb to the early 2020s). About the investigation overall: The study investigated the way shared, self-reactive T-cell receptor alpha chains are produced in the human thymus.

Library preparation used the immunoSEQ multiplex PCR assay. TCRdb carries this immuneACCESS record with in-frame sequences only. Its versions omit some clonotypes, under half of them owing to an unresolved V gene in the studies checked, with the rest unexplained. The sample table contains over 650,000 clones; only one count was recorded for about 87% of them. In total, the top ten clones hold 0.0094% of the sample. The germline ends are 26 bases apart after V is trimmed by 2 bases and J by 3 bases. CDR1 MGHRA and CDR2 YSYEKL are derived from the germline V gene. The CDR3 holds 19 amino acids from the cysteine to the phenylalanine. Solely the CDR3 DNA is kept, with 57 bases framed from the first base. This clone was seen a few times. It has no known antigen specificity. Base qualities are not recorded, but no much larger clone differs from it by a single base. The data also belong to a second study, concerning human thymus T cells. The second publication reports: Immunologically healthy infants undergoing open corrective cardiac surgery for congenital heart defects in Finland were used as donors. Thymus tissue was obtained as surgical resects removed during corrective cardiac surgery. Biased V and J gene segment usage appeared to be present in both thymic and peripheral blood repertoires. The related research reported highly overlapping thymic TCR repertoires among unrelated individuals. The study characterized TCR alpha and beta repertoires from seven to nine infant thymus samples and a few related peripheral blood samples. Donor ages ranged from about 6 to 244 days, and the cohort comprised 5 to 7 male and a couple of female infants. Thymocytes were released mechanically from tissue and stored at -70 °C as pellets of 10-30 million cells. A QIAsymphony instrument was used to extract genomic DNA from frozen cell pellets. The immunoSEQ multiplex PCR assay was used to amplify the TCRB and TCRAD loci from a standardized amount of quality-controlled genomic DNA. The amplicons covered the V(D)J region and were long enough to include the CDR3 and to identify the V and J genes. Amplicon sequencing was performed on an Illumina platform through the commercial immunoSEQ service. Primer bias and sequencing errors were corrected as previously described, and TCRAD and TCRB definitions were based on the IMGT database. The repertoires were analysed using immunoSEQ Analyzer 3.0 and VDJTools for basic statistics, V/J segment usage, diversity estimates, rarefaction and pairwise overlap. Diversity was estimated with Chao1, ChaoE, Efron-Thisted, Shannon and inverse Simpson indices, and also on datasets down-sampled to the smallest sample. For repertoire overlap, CDR3 nucleotide sequence, V gene and J gene had to match strictly, and clustering was done by Jaccard-based multidimensional scaling. Thymus samples yielded on average about 810,000 unique TCRB clonotypes, compared with roughly 80,000 from blood samples.

The sequence derives from a boy under two years old with a congenital heart defect. Donor details come from another sample of the same person, matched by shared clones. The V and J genes are TRBV4-1 and TRBJ2-7; no D gene call is confident. Sequencing was performed on thymocytes. At the DNA level, the sequence is TGCGCCAGCAGCCAACGGCTAGGTCCACCGTCCCCGACGTTCTACGAGCAGTACTTC. Its amino acids are CASSQRLGPPSPTFYEQYF.